The source of this TCR beta chain is a study of shared clonotypes between healthy human individuals. V shed 0 bases, J shed 5 bases, and the junction held 20 bases outside the gene matches. The germline V gene has CDR1 LGHNA and CDR2 YSLEER. There are 22 residues in the CDR3. Clones were read by immunoSEQ multiplex PCR, and TCRdb kept only the in-frame ones, dropping some. The sample gives approximately 2.5 million clones, over 85% of which show up once; about 0.38% is in the top ten. The chain carries TRBV4-3 and TRBJ2-1; TRBD2 agrees at 12 bases. The sample taken for sequencing was naive CD4+ T cells from PBMCs. The subset is: CD45RA+ positively selected. The sequence was obtained from a man younger than 35 in good health. Some clones in this sample may be carry-over from other donors' samples. CDR3 nucleotide sequence: TGCGCCAGCAGCCAAGATGGGCCGGGAAACTATTGGACTAGCGGGAAGGACAATGAGCAGTTCTTC. Translating it yields CASSQDGPGNYWTSGKDNEQFF.